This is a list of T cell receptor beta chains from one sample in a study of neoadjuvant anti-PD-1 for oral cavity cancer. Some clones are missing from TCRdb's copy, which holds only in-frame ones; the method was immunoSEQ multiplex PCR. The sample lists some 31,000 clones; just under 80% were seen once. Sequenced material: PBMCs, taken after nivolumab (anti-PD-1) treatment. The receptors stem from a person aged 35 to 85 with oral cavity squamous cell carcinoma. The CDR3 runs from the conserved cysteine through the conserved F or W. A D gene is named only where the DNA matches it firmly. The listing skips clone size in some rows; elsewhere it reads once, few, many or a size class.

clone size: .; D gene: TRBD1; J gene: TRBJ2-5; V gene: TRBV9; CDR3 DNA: TGTGCCAGCAGCGACCTAGGACAGGGCCGGGAGACCCAGTACTTC; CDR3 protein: CASSDLGQGRETQYF
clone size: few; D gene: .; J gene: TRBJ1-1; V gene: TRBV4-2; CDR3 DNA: TGTGCCAGCAGTGGGGCCGGGGATTTGGGTGAAGCTTTCTTT; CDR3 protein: CASSGAGDLGEAFF
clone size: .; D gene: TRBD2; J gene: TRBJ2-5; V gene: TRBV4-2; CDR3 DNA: TGTGCCAGCAGCCAAGATCGGGGGGGCCAAGAGACCCAGTACTTC; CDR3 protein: CASSQDRGGQETQYF
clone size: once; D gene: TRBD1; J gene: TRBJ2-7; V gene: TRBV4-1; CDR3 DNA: TGCGCCAGCAGCCGCCAGGGACAGGGGCCCTACGAGCAGTACTTC; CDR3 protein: CASSRQGQGPYEQYF
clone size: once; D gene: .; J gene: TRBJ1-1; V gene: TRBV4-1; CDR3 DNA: TGCGCCAGCAGCCAAGAAGGGGTGCCAACTGAAGCTTTCTTT; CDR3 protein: CASSQEGVPTEAFF
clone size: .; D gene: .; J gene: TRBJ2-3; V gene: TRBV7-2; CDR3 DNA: TGTGCCAGCAGCTGGCCTAGCACAGATACGCAGTATTTT; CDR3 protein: CASSWPSTDTQYF
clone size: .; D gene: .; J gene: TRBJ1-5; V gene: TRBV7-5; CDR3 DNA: TGTGCCAGAAGCTTAGTAACATGGGACAGGAGGGATCAGCCCCAGCATTTT; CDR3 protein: CARSLVTWDRRDQPQHF
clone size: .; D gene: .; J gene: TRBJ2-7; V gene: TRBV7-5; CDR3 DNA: TGTGCCAGAATACAACAGGGGCCCTACTACGAGCAGTACTTC; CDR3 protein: CARIQQGPYYEQYF
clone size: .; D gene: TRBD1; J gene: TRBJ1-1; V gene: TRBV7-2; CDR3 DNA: TGTGCCAGCACCGAAGGGACAGGGAGGAGGACTGAAGCTTTCTTT; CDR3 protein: CASTEGTGRRTEAFF
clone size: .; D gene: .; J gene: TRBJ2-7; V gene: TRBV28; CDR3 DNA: TGTGCCAGCAGTGACACAGGGTTGGGCTCCTACGAGCAGTACTTC; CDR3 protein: CASSDTGLGSYEQYF
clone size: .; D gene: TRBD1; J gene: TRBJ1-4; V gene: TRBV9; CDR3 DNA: TGTGCCAGCAGCGTAGCTCGGACAGGAAGAGAAAAACTGTTTTTT; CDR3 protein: CASSVARTGREKLFF
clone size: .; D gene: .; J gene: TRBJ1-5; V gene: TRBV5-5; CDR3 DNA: TGTGCCAGCACCCAAGAGGGGATAGATCAGCCCCAGCATTTT; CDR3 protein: CASTQEGIDQPQHF
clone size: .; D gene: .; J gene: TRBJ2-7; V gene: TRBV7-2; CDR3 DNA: TGTGCCAGCAGCTTAGGAGGGGGGCCACTCGAGCAGTACTTC; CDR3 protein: CASSLGGGPLEQYF
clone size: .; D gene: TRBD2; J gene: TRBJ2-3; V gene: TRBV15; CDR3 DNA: TGTGCCACCAGCAGTGAGAGGACTAGCGGTACAGATACGCAGTATTTT; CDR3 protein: CATSSERTSGTDTQYF
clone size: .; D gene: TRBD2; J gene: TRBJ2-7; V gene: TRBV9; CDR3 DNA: TGTGCCAGCAGCGTACTAGCGGACTCCTACGAGCAGTACTTC; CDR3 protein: CASSVLADSYEQYF
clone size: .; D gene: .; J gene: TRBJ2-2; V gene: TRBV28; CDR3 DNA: TGTGCCAGCAGACCCGACAGTCGGATCACCGGGGAGCTGTTTTTT; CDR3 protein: CASRPDSRITGELFF
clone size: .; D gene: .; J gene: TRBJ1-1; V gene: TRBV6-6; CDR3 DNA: TGTGCCAGCAGTTACTCTCAGGGGAATGCTTTCTTT; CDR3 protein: CASSYSQGNAFF
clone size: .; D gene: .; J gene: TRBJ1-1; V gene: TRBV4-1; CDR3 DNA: TGCGCCAGCAGCCAAGATCCGACTTTTCGGGGGCAAAACACTGAAGCTTTCTTT; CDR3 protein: CASSQDPTFRGQNTEAFF
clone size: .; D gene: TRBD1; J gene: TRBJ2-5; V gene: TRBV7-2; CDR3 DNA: TGTGCCAGCAGCCAAAGGGACAGGGGACAAGAGACCCAGTACTTC; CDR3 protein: CASSQRDRGQETQYF
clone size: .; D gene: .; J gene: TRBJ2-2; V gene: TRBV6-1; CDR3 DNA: TGTGCCAGCAGTGAAGGGTGGGGTAAGAACACCGGGGAGCTGTTTTTT; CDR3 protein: CASSEGWGKNTGELFF
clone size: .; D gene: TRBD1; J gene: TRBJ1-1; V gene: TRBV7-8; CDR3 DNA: TGTGCCAGCAGCTTAGTACTAAGGGACAGGGGGAACACTGAAGCTTTCTTT; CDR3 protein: CASSLVLRDRGNTEAFF
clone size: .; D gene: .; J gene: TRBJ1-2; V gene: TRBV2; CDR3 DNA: TGTGCCAGCAGTGAAGCTCTGGGGCAGAACTATGGCTACACCTTC; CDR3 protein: CASSEALGQNYGYTF
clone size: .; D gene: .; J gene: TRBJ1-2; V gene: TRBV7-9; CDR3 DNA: TGTGCCAGCAGCTTAGTCGTCCCCGACTATGGCTACACCTTC; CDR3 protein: CASSLVVPDYGYTF
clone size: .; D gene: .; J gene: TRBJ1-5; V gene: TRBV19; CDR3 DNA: TGTGCCAGTAGTATGGGGGCGGGCGGAAATCAGCCCCAGCATTTT; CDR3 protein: CASSMGAGGNQPQHF
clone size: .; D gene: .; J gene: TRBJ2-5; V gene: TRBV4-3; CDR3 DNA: TGCGCCAGCAGCCAACAGTACCAAGAGACCCAGTACTTC; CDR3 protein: CASSQQYQETQYF
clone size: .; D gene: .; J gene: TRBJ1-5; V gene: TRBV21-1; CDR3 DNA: TGTGCCAGCAGCTCCCCCGGGACCGATTATAGCAATCAGCCCCAGCATTTT; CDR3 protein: CASSSPGTDYSNQPQHF
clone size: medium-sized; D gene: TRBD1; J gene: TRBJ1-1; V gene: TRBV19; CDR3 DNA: TGTGCCAGTAGTACCCACAGGGGGAACACTGAAGCTTTCTTT; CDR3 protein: CASSTHRGNTEAFF
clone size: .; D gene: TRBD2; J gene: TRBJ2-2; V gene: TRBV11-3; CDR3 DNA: TGTGCCAGCAGCGCAACTAGACTAGCGGCGAACACCGGGGAGCTGTTTTTT; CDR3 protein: CASSATRLAANTGELFF
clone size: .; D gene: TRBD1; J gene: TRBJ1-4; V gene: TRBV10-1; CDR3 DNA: TGCGCCAGCAGTGAGTCCAGCAGGGGGAATGAAAAACTGTTTTTT; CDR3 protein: CASSESSRGNEKLFF
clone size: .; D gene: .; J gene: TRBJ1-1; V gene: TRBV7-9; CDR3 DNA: TGTGCCAGCAGCCATAGAGTGGGAACCAAGGACACTGAAGCTTTCTTT; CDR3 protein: CASSHRVGTKDTEAFF
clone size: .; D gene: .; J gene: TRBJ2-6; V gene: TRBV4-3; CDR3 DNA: TGCGCCAGCAGCCAAGACTCTGGGGCCAACGTCCTGACTTTC; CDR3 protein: CASSQDSGANVLTF
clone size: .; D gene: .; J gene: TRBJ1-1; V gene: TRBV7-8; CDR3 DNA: TGTGCCAGCAGCTTAGATTCGGGGGCTCTGGGCACTGAAGCTTTCTTT; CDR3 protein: CASSLDSGALGTEAFF
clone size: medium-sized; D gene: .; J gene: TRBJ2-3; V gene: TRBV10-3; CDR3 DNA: TGTGCCATCAGAGTGTTGAGCACAGATACGCAGTATTTT; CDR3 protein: CAIRVLSTDTQYF
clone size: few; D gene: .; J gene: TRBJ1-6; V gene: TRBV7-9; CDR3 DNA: TGTGCCAGCAGCCCGTGGGAGTACAATTCACCCCTCCACTTT; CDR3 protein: CASSPWEYNSPLHF
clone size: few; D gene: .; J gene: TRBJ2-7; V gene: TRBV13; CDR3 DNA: TGTGCCAGCAGCGAGTTCCCTACTTCCTACGAGCAGTACTTC; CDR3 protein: CASSEFPTSYEQYF
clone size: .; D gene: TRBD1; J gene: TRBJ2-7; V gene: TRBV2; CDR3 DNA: TGTGCCAGCAGTGAACGTACAGGGGCCTCCTACGAGCAGTACTTC; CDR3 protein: CASSERTGASYEQYF
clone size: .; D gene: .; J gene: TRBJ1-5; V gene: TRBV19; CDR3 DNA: TGTGCCAGTAGTATCCCTTCGGAGCAGCCCCAGCATTTT; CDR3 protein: CASSIPSEQPQHF
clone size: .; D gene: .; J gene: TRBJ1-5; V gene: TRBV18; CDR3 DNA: TGTGCCAGCTCACCACGTGGGATGGACCGTAATCAGCCCCAGCATTTT; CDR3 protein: CASSPRGMDRNQPQHF
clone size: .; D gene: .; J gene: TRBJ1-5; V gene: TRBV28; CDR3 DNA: TGTGCCAGCAGTTTTATCCTGGGCTCCAACCCCAATCAGCCCCAGCATTTT; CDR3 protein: CASSFILGSNPNQPQHF
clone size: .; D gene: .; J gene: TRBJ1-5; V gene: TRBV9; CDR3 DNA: TGTGCCAGCAGCGGACTCCGTGGATACACTACTTATAGCAATCAGCCCCAGCATTTT; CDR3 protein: CASSGLRGYTTYSNQPQHF
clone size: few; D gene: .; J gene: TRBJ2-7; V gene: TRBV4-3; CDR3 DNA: TGCGCCAGCAGGCAGTCCCACCAAACCGACTACGAGCAGTACTTC; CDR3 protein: CASRQSHQTDYEQYF
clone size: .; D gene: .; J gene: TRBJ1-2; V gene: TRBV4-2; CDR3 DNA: TGTGCCAGCAGCTCACCAGGGACGGGGGGCTACACCTTC; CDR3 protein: CASSSPGTGGYTF
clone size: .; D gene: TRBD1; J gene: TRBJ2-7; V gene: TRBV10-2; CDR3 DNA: TGCGCCAGCAGTGAGTCCCCCCCCGAAACAGGGGGCGAGCAGTACTTC; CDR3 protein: CASSESPPETGGEQYF
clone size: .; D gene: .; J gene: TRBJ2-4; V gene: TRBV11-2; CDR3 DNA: TGTGCCAGCAGCTTAGATAACCAGGGTGCCATTCAGTACTTC; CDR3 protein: CASSLDNQGAIQYF
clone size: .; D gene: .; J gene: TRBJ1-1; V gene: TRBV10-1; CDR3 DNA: TGCGCCAGCAGTGGGGCGAACACTGAAGCTTTCTTT; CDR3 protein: CASSGANTEAFF
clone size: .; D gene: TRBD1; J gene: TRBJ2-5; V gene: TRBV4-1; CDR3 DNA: TGCGCCAGCAGCCAAGATCCATCGCTAAGCCTTCAGGGGGCCCAGTACTTC; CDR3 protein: CASSQDPSLSLQGAQYF
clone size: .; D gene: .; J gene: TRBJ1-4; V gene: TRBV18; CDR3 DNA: TGTGCCAGCTCACCGCTCGGGGACGTAAATGAAAAACTGTTTTTT; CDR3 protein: CASSPLGDVNEKLFF